This paragraph reports one T cell receptor beta chain. Its specificity is not known. This entry is derived from a study of T cell responses to AZD1222 COVID-19 vaccine. Study-wide results and limits: Spike-wide coverage was observed for vaccine-associated CD4 TCRs, with dominant responses at 160-218 and 743-854.

TCRdb's table, derived via immunoSEQ multiplex PCR, lists solely in-frame clones and lacks some. The table lists over 100,000 clones, 90% of them singletons, with 6% to 7.5% in the top ten. J was trimmed by 3 bases and V by 7 bases; bases with no gene match: 9. CDR1 and CDR2 (germline): SQVTM, ANQGSEA. CDR3 length: 14 residues. The chain employs TRBV29-1 and TRBJ1-2, with TRBD1 matching over 9 bases. This material consisted of peripheral blood, taken on day 0 of AZD1222 vaccination. The TCR originated in an adult in good health. CDR3 sequence reads: CSAERTGEYYGYTF. The CDR3 DNA reads as TGCAGCGCGGAGCGGACAGGGGAATACTATGGCTACACCTTC.